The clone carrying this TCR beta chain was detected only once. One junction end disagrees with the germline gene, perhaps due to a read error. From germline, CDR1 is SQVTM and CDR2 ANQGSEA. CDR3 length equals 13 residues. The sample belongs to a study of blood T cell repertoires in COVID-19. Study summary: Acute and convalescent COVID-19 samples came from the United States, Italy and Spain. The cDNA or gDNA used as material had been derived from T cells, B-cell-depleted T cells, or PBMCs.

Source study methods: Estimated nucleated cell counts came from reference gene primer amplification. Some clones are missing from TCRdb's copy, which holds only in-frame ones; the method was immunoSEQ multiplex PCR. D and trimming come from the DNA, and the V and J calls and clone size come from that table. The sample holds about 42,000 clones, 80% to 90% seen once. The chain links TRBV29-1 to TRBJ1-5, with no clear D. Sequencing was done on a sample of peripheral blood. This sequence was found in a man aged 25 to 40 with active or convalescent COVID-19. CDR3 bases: TGCAGCGTTGACCAGAGTAGCTATCAGCCCCAGCATTTT. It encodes CSVDQSSYQPQHF.